The TCR beta chain described here comes from a study of CD8 T cells in ankylosing spondylitis. Whole-study findings and limits: Ankylosing spondylitis blood appeared to carry a characteristic TCR beta motif of roughly eight highly homologous variants.

CDR3 length: 15 residues. The junction had 3 bases not matched to a gene; V was cut back by 3 bases and J by 0 bases. Notes on this clonotype: The antigen is unknown.

MiXCR, run by TCRdb on the 5' RACE reads, gives a single entry per CDR3 protein. Here the sample spans some 92,000 distinct CDR3 sequences, under 30% being singletons. V and J are TRBV12-3 or TRBV12-4 and TRBJ2-3, with 7 bases lining up with TRBD2. Sequencing used blood, either unsorted or a sorted T cell fraction (not recorded which). This sequence was found in a male donor with ankylosing spondylitis or in good health (not recorded which). The CDR3 bases are TGTGCCAGCAGTTTTTCGCGGGGGAGCACAGATACGCAGTATTTT. This codes for CASSFSRGSTDTQYF.